These 10 T cell receptor beta chains were all obtained from the same sample, sequenced in a study of cytomegalovirus exposure and HLA in healthy donors. PCR amplification relied on 60 Vbeta primers (plus 13 Jbeta primers). Measured with immunoSEQ multiplex PCR; TCRdb has only the in-frame clones, and not every one. In the table there are 170,000 or so clones, around three quarters of which are singletons. The sequenced sample consisted of PBMCs. All receptors derive from a woman aged 30 to 39 in good health and CMV-seronegative.

The V and J genes are TRBV19 and TRBJ1-1; D is possibly TRBD1 (6 bases). V lost 6 bases to trimming and J lost 8 bases, with 25 bases between them. The CDR3 sequence is 16 residues long. Germline-derived CDR1 and CDR2 are LNHDA and SQIVND (reference sequence). Here the CDR3 reads CASRGTTQFKFGEAFF. CDR3 nucleotides: TGTGCCAGTAGAGGGACAACCCAGTTCAAATTTGGGGAAGCTTTCTTT.

V and J are TRBV5-8 and TRBJ2-1; 13 bases line up with TRBD2. The CDR3 has 16 amino acids. Germline trimming cut 3 bases from V and 4 bases from J; bases unmatched to any gene: 4. CDR1 is SGHTS and CDR2 is YDEGEE in the germline V gene. CDR3 in DNA: TGTGCCAGCAGCTCCCCACTAGCGGGAGGGTACAATGAGCAGTTCTTC. It yields the protein CASSSPLAGGYNEQFF. The whole variable domain, remainder taken from reference TRBV5-8 and TRBJ2-1, is EAGVTQSPTHLIKTRGQQATLRCSPISGHTSVYWYQQALGLGLQFLLWYDEGEERNRGNFPPRFSGRQFPNYSSELNVNALELEDSALYLCASSSPLAGGYNEQFFGPGTRLTVL.

The chain has TRBV2 and TRBJ2-1, with TRBD2 matching over 9 bases. CDR3 length: 13 amino acids. CDR1 and CDR2 (germline): SNHLY, FYNNEI. The junction had 3 bases not matched to a gene; V was cut back by 6 bases and J by 6 bases. The CDR3 region is CASRRTSANEQFF. CDR3 nucleotide sequence: TGTGCCAGCAGGAGGACTAGCGCCAATGAGCAGTTCTTC.

The chain joins TRBV5-6 to TRBJ2-7; 12 bases match TRBD2. CDR1 and CDR2 from the germline V gene are SGHDT and YYEEEE. This CDR3 has 15 residues. V was clipped by 2 bases and J by 7 bases; unmatched bases: 7. The CDR3 DNA sequence: TGTGCCAGCAGCTTCGGACTAGCGGGATCGCAGGAGCAGTACTTC. The encoded protein is CASSFGLAGSQEQYF.

This chain joins TRBV2 and TRBJ1-2, with 7 bases that match TRBD1. CDR3 length: 13 amino acids. Looked up from germline, CDR1 is SNHLY and CDR2 is FYNNEI. V dropped 5 bases and J dropped 6; count of bases not matched to a gene: 6. CDR3 protein: CASSKDRTNGYTF. CDR3 in DNA: TGTGCCAGCAGTAAGGACAGGACCAATGGCTACACCTTC.

This chain links TRBV7-2 with TRBJ2-3; the match to TRBD2 covers 7 bases. Trimming took 5 bases from V and 2 from J; bases not matched to a gene: 4. The germline CDR1 and CDR2 sequences are SGHTA and FQGNSA. This CDR3 has 14 residues. Written as DNA, the CDR3 is TGTGCCAGCAGCCTCAGCGGGACCACAGATACGCAGTATTTT. Its translation: CASSLSGTTDTQYF.

This clone showed up just once. DNA for the CDR3: TGTGCCAGTAGTCTAAGACAGGGATGGAACACCGGGGAGCTGTTTTTT. It codes for CASSLRQGWNTGELFF. V and J are TRBV19 and TRBJ2-2, with TRBD1 matching 7 bases. CDR1 and CDR2 (germline): LNHDA, SQIVND (reference sequence). J gave up 1 base and V 5 bases, and 7 bases lay outside the gene matches. The CDR3 has 16 amino acids.

This chain joins TRBV16 and TRBJ1-2; no definite D call. V lost 0 bases, J lost 8 bases, and 13 bases lay in between. The CDR3 is made up of 14 amino acids. Germline V gene sequence: CDR1 KGHSY, CDR2 FQNENV. The CDR3 sequence is CASSQSAGSGGYTF. The DNA of the CDR3 is TGTGCCAGCAGCCAATCGGCAGGCTCGGGGGGCTACACCTTC. The entire variable domain, with the rest obtained from reference TRBV16 and TRBJ1-2, is as follows: GEEVAQTPKHLVRGEGQKAKLYCAPIKGHSYVFWYQQVLKNEFKFLISFQNENVFDETGMPKERFSAKCLPNSPCSLEIQATKLEDSAVYFCASSQSAGSGGYTFGSGTRLTVV.

The J gene is TRBJ1-2, the V gene TRBV6-5; D may be TRBD1 (6 bases). In germline, CDR1 is MNHEY, CDR2 SVGAGI. The CDR3 totals 14 residues. Trimming removed 2 bases from V and 6 bases from J, with 13 bases in between. CDR3 bases: TGTGCCAGCAGTTACATGGCAGGGGACGATGGCTACACCTTC. It translates to CASSYMAGDDGYTF.

The V and J genes are TRBV25-1 and TRBJ2-5, with 10 bases that match TRBD1. Germline values: CDR1 MGHDK, CDR2 SYGVNS. V trimming: 5 bases; J trimming: 5 bases; junction bases outside the gene matches: 8. This CDR3 has 15 amino acids. The chain's CDR3 is CASSRGTGVWETQYF. The CDR3 nucleotides are TGTGCCAGCAGTAGAGGGACAGGGGTGTGGGAGACCCAGTACTTC.